This TCR beta chain was identified in a study of blood T cell repertoires in COVID-19. CDR3 length: 17 amino acids. The junction had 6 bases not matched to a gene; V was cut back by 0 bases and J by 5 bases. Germline assignment: CDR1 SGHRS and CDR2 YFSETQ. Clones were read by immunoSEQ multiplex PCR, and TCRdb kept only the in-frame ones, dropping some. Of 120,000 to 150,000 clones listed, approximately 89% are singletons. The source is a man aged 60-69 years with active or convalescent COVID-19. The V gene is TRBV5-1, the J gene TRBJ2-2, with 11 bases aligning to TRBD1. The sample consisted of peripheral blood. Written as DNA, the CDR3 is TGCGCCAGCAGCTTGGTGTCTGGGACAGGGGGGACCGGGGAGCTGTTTTTT. It codes for CASSLVSGTGGTGELFF.